The 24 T cell receptor beta chains below were found in one sample sequenced in a study of blood T cell repertoires in COVID-19. Measured with immunoSEQ multiplex PCR; TCRdb has only the in-frame clones, and not every one. Of 150,000 to 200,000 clones detected, about 86% appear once; the ten largest clones hold approximately 14%. Specimen: peripheral blood. The source of these receptors is a man aged 25 to 45 with active or convalescent COVID-19.

V and J are TRBV4-1 and TRBJ1-4; D possibly corresponds to TRBD1 (6 bases). Germline V lookup: CDR1 MGHRA, CDR2 YSYEKL. The CDR3 is 16 residues long. Trimming took off 2 bases at V and 6 bases at J, with 16 bases between the two ends. CDR3 DNA sequence: TGCGCCAGCAGCCAAACAGGGAACCCAACCTATGAAAAACTGTTTTTT. Translated: CASSQTGNPTYEKLFF.

The chain joins TRBV19 to TRBJ1-3; no definite D call. Looked up from germline, CDR1 is LNHDA and CDR2 is SQIVND (reference sequence). The CDR3 consists of 15 residues. The V gene lost 5 bases and the J gene lost 2 bases, with 13 bases spanning the gap. The CDR3 DNA is TGTGCCAGTAGTCAACTCAGTAGCGCTGGAAACACCATATATTTT. It specifies CASSQLSSAGNTIYF.

The chain uses TRBV24-1 and TRBJ1-2; maybe TRBD1 (5 bases). CDR3 length equals 13 residues. Trimming removed 5 bases at V and 8 bases at J, with 14 bases between. Germline loops: CDR1 KGHDR, CDR2 SFDVKD. The CDR3 sequence is CATSAGGSYGYTF. The CDR3 bases are TGTGCCACCAGTGCGGGGGGTTCGTACGGCTACACCTTC.

V gene TRBV28 combines with J gene TRBJ1-2; unclear D gene. The CDR3 extends over 11 amino acids. Trimming cost V 4 bases and J 4 bases, with 4 bases left between them. CDR1 MDHEN and CDR2 SYDVKM come from the germline V gene. Here the CDR3 DNA reads TGTGCCAGCAGTTCCAGCTATGGCTACACCTTC. It specifies CASSSSYGYTF.

The V gene is TRBV19, the J gene TRBJ1-5, with TRBD1 as a possible D gene (6 bases). Germline CDR1 and CDR2: LNHDA and SQIVND (reference sequence). The CDR3 runs 19 residues. V was pared by 5 bases and J by 1 base, with 24 bases between. The CDR3 sequence: CASSPTFLLQGTSNQPQHF. DNA of the CDR3: TGTGCCAGTAGTCCCACATTCCTCCTCCAGGGGACGAGCAATCAGCCCCAGCATTTT.

V usage is TRBV28 and J usage is TRBJ2-1, with a tentative D call TRBD2 (6 bases). The germline V gene has CDR1 MDHEN and CDR2 SYDVKM. V lost 2 bases and J 6 bases, leaving 17 bases between the germline ends. The CDR3 contains 16 residues. CDR3 bases: TGTGCCAGCAGTTTACGGGGGTCGGGGCCGCCCAATGAGCAGTTCTTC. Its translation is CASSLRGSGPPNEQFF.

The rearrangement links TRBV25-1 to TRBJ1-1; 7 bases are shared with TRBD1. V was pared by 6 bases and J by 3 bases, with 7 bases of the junction left unmatched. The V gene's germline CDR1 is MGHDK and CDR2 SYGVNS. This CDR3 has 14 residues. The CDR3 coding sequence is TGTGCCAGCAGCTCACAGGGGAGCGACACTGAAGCTTTCTTT. It translates to CASSSQGSDTEAFF.

The chain has TRBV28 and TRBJ1-1; tentatively, D is TRBD1 (5 bases). The germline V and J ends were trimmed by 6 bases and 0 bases, with 17 bases remaining between them. The CDR3 is 16 residues long. From germline, CDR1 is MDHEN and CDR2 SYDVKM. The CDR3 loop reads CASSSGQGLLNTEAFF. The CDR3 bases are TGTGCCAGCAGCTCGGGCCAGGGCCTCTTGAACACTGAAGCTTTCTTT.

This chain joins TRBV28 and TRBJ2-7; no firm D call. With 6 bases removed from V and 0 bases from J, the gap between germline ends came to 6 bases. The CDR3 extends over 12 amino acids. Germline values: CDR1 MDHEN, CDR2 SYDVKM. The CDR3 DNA sequence: TGTGCCAGCAGCCAGAACTCCTACGAGCAGTACGTC. Protein product: CASSQNSYEQYV.

The V call is TRBV28, the J call TRBJ2-7, with D unresolved. V lost 4 bases, J lost 3 bases, and 10 bases lay in between. CDR1 and CDR2 (germline): MDHEN, SYDVKM. This CDR3 is built from 13 residues. The chain's CDR3 is CASSSENVYEQYV. The CDR3 region has the DNA TGTGCCAGCAGTTCTGAGAATGTCTACGAGCAGTACGTC.

This clone turned up a few times. The rearrangement links TRBV7-2 to TRBJ2-1; TRBD2 aligns across 11 bases. The length of the CDR3 is 14 residues. J gave up 8 bases and V 5 bases, and 5 bases lay outside the gene matches. Germline V CDR1 and CDR2: SGHTA, FQGNSA. CDR3 nucleotide sequence: TGTGCCAGCAGCAAGACTAGCGGGATCGATGAGCAGTTCTTC. Its protein is CASSKTSGIDEQFF.

The chain combines TRBV5-4 with TRBJ2-1; no definite D call. The germline V gene encodes CDR1 SGHNT and CDR2 YYREEE (reference sequence). V lost 3 bases to trimming and J lost 8 bases, with 6 bases between them. This CDR3 spans 11 amino acids. The CDR3 nucleotides read TGTGCCAGCAGCTCTCAGTATGAGCAGTTCTTC. Residues: CASSSQYEQFF.

The chain has TRBV7-2 and TRBJ1-6, with 7 bases aligning to TRBD1. Germline CDR1 is SGHTA and CDR2 is FQGNSA. The junction had 6 bases not matched to a gene; V was cut back by 5 bases and J by 8 bases. This CDR3 is 14 amino acids long. CDR3 amino acids: CASSPWDSDSPLHF. CDR3 bases: TGTGCCAGCAGCCCCTGGGACAGTGATTCACCCCTCCACTTT.

The CDR3 protein is CASSFQGSNTGELFF. The DNA for the CDR3 is TGTGCCAGCAGCTTTCAGGGTTCGAACACCGGGGAGCTGTTTTTT. The rearrangement links TRBV11-3 to TRBJ2-2; D might be TRBD1 (5 bases). Germline-derived CDR1 and CDR2 are SGHNT and YENEEA. The CDR3 has 15 amino acids. The ends were cut back, 3 bases at V and 0 bases at J, with 8 bases in the middle. The whole variable domain, filled in from reference TRBV11-3 and TRBJ2-2, reads EAGVVQSPRYKIIEKKQPVAFWCNPISGHNTLYWYLQNLGQGPELLIRYENEEAVDDSQLPKDRFSAERLKGVDSTLKIQPAELGDSAVYLCASSFQGSNTGELFFGEGSRLTVL.

This chain connects TRBV7-2 to TRBJ2-5; 15 positions agree with TRBD2. The trim removed 5 bases at V and 7 bases at J, leaving 11 bases unmatched. The CDR3 sequence is 17 residues long. From germline, CDR1 is SGHTA and CDR2 FQGNSA. CDR3 coding DNA: TGTGCCAGCAGCGTGGGACTAGCGGGAGGATTTGGGGGGACCCAGTACTTC. Translated: CASSVGLAGGFGGTQYF.

The chain couples TRBV28 to TRBJ2-5; TRBD1 might be the D (5 bases). The V and J ends lost 6 bases and 0 bases respectively, with 8 bases between them. There are 13 residues in the CDR3. Germline V gives CDR1 MDHEN, CDR2 SYDVKM. The CDR3 reads CASSQGNQETQYF. The CDR3 DNA is TGTGCCAGCAGCCAGGGTAACCAAGAGACCCAGTACTTC.

V is TRBV19 and J is TRBJ1-1, with D possibly TRBD1 on 5 matching bases. CDR1 and CDR2 (germline): LNHDA, SQIVND (reference sequence). The CDR3 consists of 11 residues. Trimming cost V 7 bases and J 8 bases, with 11 bases left between them. As DNA, the CDR3 is TGTGCCAGTACCAGGGTAGGCGAAGCTTTCTTT. Its translation: CASTRVGEAFF.

The chain combines TRBV5-5 with TRBJ2-2; 9 nucleotides align to TRBD1. The CDR3 spans 18 residues. Looked up from germline, CDR1 is SGHKS and CDR2 is YYEKEE (reference sequence). J was trimmed by 6 bases and V by 2 bases; bases with no gene match: 14. Here the CDR3 DNA reads TGTGCCAGCAGCTTCTTGGGGACAGGGTGGGGCTCCCCCGGGGAGCTGTTTTTT. It is translated as CASSFLGTGWGSPGELFF.

With respect to this clone: Other DNA sequences in this sample translate to the same CDR3. The rearrangement uses TRBV7-8 and TRBJ1-6; D perhaps matches TRBD1 (5 bases). V gave up 1 base and J gave up 6 bases, with 7 bases separating them. The length of the CDR3 is 14 residues. Germline loops: CDR1 SGHVS, CDR2 FQNEAQ. This chain's CDR3 is CASSLGQLNSPLHF. Written as DNA, the CDR3 is TGTGCCAGCAGCTTAGGACAGCTTAATTCACCCCTCCACTTT.

This sequence joins TRBV7-2 and TRBJ1-2; 9 bases align to TRBD1. V lost 3 bases to trimming and J lost 7 bases; unmatched junction nucleotides: 3. The germline gives CDR1 SGHTA, CDR2 FQGNSA. The length of the CDR3 is 13 residues. The CDR3 coding sequence is TGTGCCAGCAGCTTTGGGGACAGGGCTGGCTACACCTTC. Its translation is CASSFGDRAGYTF.

J is TRBJ2-7 and V is TRBV5-4; 10 bases are a match to TRBD2. The CDR3 loop spans 12 amino acids. Trimming took 4 bases from V and 7 from J; bases not matched to a gene: 2. Germline CDR1 SGHNT, CDR2 YYREEE (reference sequence). CDR3 bases: TGTGCCAGCAGCGCGGGACTAGCGGAGCAGTACTTC. Amino acids: CASSAGLAEQYF.

The chain couples TRBV6-5 to TRBJ1-1; TRBD1 matches 10 bases. The V segment lost 6 bases and the J segment 5 bases; nucleotides outside the gene matches: 6. CDR1 is MNHEY, CDR2 SVGAGI, per germline. The CDR3 totals 14 residues. CDR3: CASSETGGRTEAFF. CDR3 nucleotide sequence: TGTGCCAGCAGCGAGACAGGGGGCAGGACTGAAGCTTTCTTT.

This rearrangement joins TRBV7-2 to TRBJ1-3; weak D call: TRBD1 (5 bases). CDR1 is SGHTA and CDR2 is FQGNSA in the germline V gene. Trimming took 4 bases from V and 0 from J, leaving 10 bases between them. This CDR3 is built from 15 residues. The CDR3 DNA is TGTGCCAGCAGCTCGACAGCAAACTCTGGAAACACCATATATTTT. It is translated as CASSSTANSGNTIYF.

The rearrangement links TRBV6-5 to TRBJ1-1; the D gene is possibly TRBD1 (6 bases). Trimming cost V 6 bases and J 2 bases, with 13 bases left between them. The CDR3 has 14 amino acids. Germline V CDR1 and CDR2: MNHEY, SVGAGI. Written as DNA, the CDR3 is TGTGCCAGCAGGGGGGCGGACGGTAACACTGAAGCTTTCTTT. This codes for CASRGADGNTEAFF.